This TCR beta chain originates from a study of a mutant IDH1 vaccine in newly diagnosed glioma. Looking at the study overall: The sex distribution of treated patients was about 62% male and approximately 40% female, with a mean age of around 40 years. The earlier regimen, radiotherapy, temozolomide, or both, was most often both. Study-wide results and caveats: The study observed vaccine-induced immune responses in 90% to 95% of patients.

Points on this clone: The target antigen is unknown. This specimen includes other DNA sequences encoding the same CDR3.

Clones were sequenced by immunoSEQ multiplex PCR, and TCRdb holds only the in-frame ones, with some missing. The sample lists fewer than 65,000 clones, over 70% occurring once. The time point was: week 11, during vaccination. What each vaccine dose contained was 300 ug of mutant IDH1 20-mer peptide, accompanied by topical imiquimod. The CDR3 consists of 13 residues. V gave up 2 bases and J gave up 5 bases, with 9 bases separating them. Germline CDR1 reads KGHSH; CDR2 reads LQKENI. The clonotype originates from a man aged 50-59 years with glioma. The material sequenced was PBMCs, taken from a glioma patient whose treatment included an IDH1 peptide vaccine. The chain combines TRBV18 with TRBJ2-5; D remains unclear. For the CDR3, the DNA is TGTGCCAGCTCACCAGGATCGGATGAGACCCAGTACTTC. Its protein is CASSPGSDETQYF.